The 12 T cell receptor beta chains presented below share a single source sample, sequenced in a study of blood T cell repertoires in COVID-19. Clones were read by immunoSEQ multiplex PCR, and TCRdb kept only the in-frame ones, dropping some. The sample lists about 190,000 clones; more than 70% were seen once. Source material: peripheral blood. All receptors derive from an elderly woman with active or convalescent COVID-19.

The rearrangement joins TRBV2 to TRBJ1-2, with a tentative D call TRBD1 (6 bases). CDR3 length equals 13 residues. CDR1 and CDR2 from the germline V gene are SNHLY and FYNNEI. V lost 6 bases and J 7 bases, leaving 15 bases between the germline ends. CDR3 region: CASSKSGEGGYTF. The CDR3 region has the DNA TGTGCCAGCAGCAAATCAGGGGAGGGTGGCTACACCTTC. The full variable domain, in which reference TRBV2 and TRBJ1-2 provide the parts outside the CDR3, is EPEVTQTPSHQVTQMGQEVILRCVPISNHLYFYWYRQILGQKVEFLVSFYNNEISEKSEIFDDQFSVERPDGSNFTLKIRSTKLEDSAMYFCASSKSGEGGYTFGSGTRLTVV.

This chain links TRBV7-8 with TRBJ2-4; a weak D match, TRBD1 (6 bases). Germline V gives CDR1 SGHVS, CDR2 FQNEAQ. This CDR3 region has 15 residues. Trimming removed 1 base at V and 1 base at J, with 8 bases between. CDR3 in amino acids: CASSLGQGAKNIQYF. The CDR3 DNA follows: TGTGCCAGCAGCTTAGGGCAGGGGGCCAAAAACATTCAGTACTTC.

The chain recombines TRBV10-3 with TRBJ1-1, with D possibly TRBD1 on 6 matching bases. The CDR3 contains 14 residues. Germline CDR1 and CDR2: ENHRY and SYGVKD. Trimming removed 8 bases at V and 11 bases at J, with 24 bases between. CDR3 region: CAIWAGASRGSAFF. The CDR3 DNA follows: TGTGCCATCTGGGCGGGGGCGAGTCGGGGGAGCGCTTTCTTT.

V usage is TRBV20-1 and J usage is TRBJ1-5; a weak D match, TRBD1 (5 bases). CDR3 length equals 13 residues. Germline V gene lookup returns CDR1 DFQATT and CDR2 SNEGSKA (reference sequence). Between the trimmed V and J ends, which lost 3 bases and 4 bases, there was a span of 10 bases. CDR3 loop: CSASVRANQPQHF. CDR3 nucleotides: TGCAGTGCTAGTGTCAGGGCGAATCAGCCCCAGCATTTT.

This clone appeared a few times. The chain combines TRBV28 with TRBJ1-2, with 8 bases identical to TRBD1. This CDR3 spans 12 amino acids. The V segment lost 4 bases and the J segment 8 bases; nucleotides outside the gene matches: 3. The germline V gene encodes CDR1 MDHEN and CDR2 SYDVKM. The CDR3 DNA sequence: TGTGCCAGCAGTTCGGCAGGGGGCGGCTACACCTTC. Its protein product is CASSSAGGGYTF.

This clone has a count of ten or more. In nucleotides, the CDR3 is TGTGCCAGCAGCCTGACGACAGTCCGTTCGAACACCGGGGAGCTGTTTTTT. Residues: CASSLTTVRSNTGELFF. The V gene is TRBV5-5, the J gene TRBJ2-2, with D perhaps TRBD1 (5 bases). The length of the CDR3 is 17 residues. V was shortened by 4 bases and J by 0 bases, with 16 bases between the two germline ends. Germline V lookup: CDR1 SGHKS, CDR2 YYEKEE (reference sequence). Variable domain in full (rest from reference TRBV5-5 and TRBJ2-2): DAGVTQSPTHLIKTRGQQVTLRCSPISGHKSVSWYQQVLGQGPQFIFQYYEKEERGRGNFPDRFSARQFPNYSSELNVNALLLGDSALYLCASSLTTVRSNTGELFFGEGSRLTVL.

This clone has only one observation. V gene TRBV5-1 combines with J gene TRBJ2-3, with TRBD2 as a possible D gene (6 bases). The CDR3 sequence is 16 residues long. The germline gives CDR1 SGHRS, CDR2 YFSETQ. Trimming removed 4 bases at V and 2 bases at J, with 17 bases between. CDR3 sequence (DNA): TGCGCCAGCAGCCCGGAGGGGTGGGGTCTCACAGATACGCAGTATTTT. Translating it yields CASSPEGWGLTDTQYF.

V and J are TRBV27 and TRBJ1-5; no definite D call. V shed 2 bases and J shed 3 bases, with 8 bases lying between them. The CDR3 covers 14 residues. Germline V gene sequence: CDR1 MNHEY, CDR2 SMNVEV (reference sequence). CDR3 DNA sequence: TGTGCCAGCAGTTTAGGGCATTCCAATCAGCCCCAGCATTTT. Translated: CASSLGHSNQPQHF.

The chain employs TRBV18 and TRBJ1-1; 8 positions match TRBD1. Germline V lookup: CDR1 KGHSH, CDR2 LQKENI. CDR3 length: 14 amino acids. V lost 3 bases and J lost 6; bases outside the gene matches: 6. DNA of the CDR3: TGTGCCAGCTCACCGGCCAGCAGGGGGCCTGAAGCTTTCTTT. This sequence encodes CASSPASRGPEAFF.

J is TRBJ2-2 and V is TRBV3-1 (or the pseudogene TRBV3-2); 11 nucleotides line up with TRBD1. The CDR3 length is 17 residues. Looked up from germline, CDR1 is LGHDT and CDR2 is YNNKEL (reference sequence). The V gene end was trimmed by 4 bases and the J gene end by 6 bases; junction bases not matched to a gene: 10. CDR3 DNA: TGTGCCAGCAGCCTCCTCCCGGGACAGGGGGATGCCGGGGAGCTGTTTTTT. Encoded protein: CASSLLPGQGDAGELFF.

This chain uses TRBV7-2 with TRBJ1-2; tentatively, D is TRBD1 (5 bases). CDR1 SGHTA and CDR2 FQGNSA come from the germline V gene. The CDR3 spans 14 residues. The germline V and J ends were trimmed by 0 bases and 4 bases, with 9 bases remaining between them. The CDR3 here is CASSLAETVYGYTF. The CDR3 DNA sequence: TGTGCCAGCAGCTTAGCAGAGACAGTCTATGGCTACACCTTC.

The DNA for the CDR3 is TGTGCCAGCAGCGTGGTGGGAGGGAGCACAGATACGCAGTATTTT. Translation gives CASSVVGGSTDTQYF. The rearrangement uses TRBV7-2 and TRBJ2-3; TRBD2 agrees at 7 bases. The junction had 5 bases not matched to a gene; V was cut back by 5 bases and J by 0 bases. CDR3 size: 15 residues. CDR1 and CDR2 from the germline V gene are SGHTA and FQGNSA.